The next 5 T cell receptor beta chains were all read from a single sample in a study of shared clonotypes between healthy human individuals. The protocol was immunoSEQ multiplex PCR, while the TCRdb copy is restricted to in-frame clones and leaves out a portion. The repertoire holds 1,400,000 or so clones, with around 98.5% as singletons. The material sequenced was naive CD4+ T cells sorted from blood. Subset specified: CD45RA+ positively selected. Receptors were obtained from a man in his thirties or forties in good health.

V and J are TRBV7-8 and TRBJ2-2; no definite D call. The CDR3 contains 13 residues. The germline V gene encodes CDR1 SGHVS and CDR2 FQNEAQ. The V end was cut by 5 bases, the J end by 1 base, with 5 bases between. The CDR3 sequence: CASSKQNTGELFF. CDR3 DNA sequence: TGTGCCAGCAGCAAACAGAACACCGGGGAGCTGTTTTTT.

The J gene is TRBJ2-7, the V gene TRBV6-5; TRBD2 matches at 8 bases. V gave up 2 bases and J gave up 3 bases; unmatched junction bases: 6. The CDR3 contains 15 residues. Looked up from germline, CDR1 is MNHEY and CDR2 is SVGAGI. The CDR3 DNA is TGTGCCAGCAGTTACCTGGCGGGGGGTTTCTACGAGCAGTACTTC. This encodes CASSYLAGGFYEQYF.

The rearrangement uses TRBV4-1 and TRBJ2-5; 7 positions match TRBD2. This CDR3 spans 15 amino acids. Germline assignment: CDR1 MGHRA and CDR2 YSYEKL. Trimming took 0 bases from V and 4 from J; bases not matched to a gene: 5. Here the CDR3 reads CASSQERGSRETQYF. As DNA, the CDR3 is TGCGCCAGCAGCCAAGAACGCGGGAGTCGAGAGACCCAGTACTTC.

As for this clone: Different DNA sequences within this sample yield the same CDR3. CDR3 DNA: TGTGCCAGCAGCTCGGGACTAGCGGCCTACAATGAGCAGTTCTTC. Amino acid sequence: CASSSGLAAYNEQFF. J is TRBJ2-1 and V is TRBV11-2; 11 nucleotides agree with TRBD2. CDR1 SGHAT and CDR2 FQNNGV come from the germline V gene. The CDR3 loop spans 15 amino acids. The trim removed 4 bases at V and 2 bases at J, leaving 1 base unmatched.

V and J are TRBV28 and TRBJ2-5, with TRBD2 identical over 8 bases. CDR1 is MDHEN, CDR2 SYDVKM, per germline. The ends lost 5 bases at V and 1 base at J; junction bases unmatched: 12. The CDR3 is 17 residues long. The CDR3 DNA sequence: TGTGCCAGCAGTGGGGTTAGCTGGACTAGCCCCCAAGAGACCCAGTACTTC. Translating gives CASSGVSWTSPQETQYF.